This entry lists 27 T cell receptor beta chains sequenced from one sample in a study of human T cells and chemical hapten exposure. The time point is: patch test 1, 2 weeks after DPC sensitization. Treatment described: therapeutic diphenylcyclopropenone sensitization with weekly scalp DPC. TCRdb re-called the RACE reads through MiXCR, storing one row per CDR3 protein. The table has about 380,000 distinct CDR3 sequences, nearly 5% seen once. Sample: whole blood, taken in connection with sensitization to the hapten diphenylcyclopropenone (DPC). Receptors originate from a woman aged 45-59 years with alopecia areata. Some clones in this sample may be carry-over from other donors' samples.

There are many counts of this clonotype. The chain couples TRBV2 to TRBJ1-2, with D hard to call. The CDR3 is 11 amino acids. Trimming took off 10 bases at V and 7 bases at J, with 13 bases between the two ends. Per germline, CDR1 SNHLY and CDR2 FYNNEI. The CDR3 DNA reads TGTGCCACCGACACGCGACGTGGCTACACCTTC. This encodes CATDTRRGYTF.

V and J are TRBV4-3 and TRBJ2-3; no definite D call. Trimming stripped 0 bases from V and 4 bases from J, with 14 bases between. The CDR3 length is 16 residues. In germline, CDR1 is LGHNA, CDR2 YSLEER. The CDR3 reads CASSQEPRSIPDTQYF. The CDR3 coding sequence is TGCGCCAGCAGCCAAGAGCCTAGGTCGATCCCAGATACGCAGTATTTT.

The V and J genes are TRBV27 and TRBJ2-3, with D unresolved. Germline assignment: CDR1 MNHEY and CDR2 SMNVEV (reference sequence). The CDR3 loop spans 13 amino acids. V was shortened by 7 bases and J by 4 bases, with 12 bases between the two germline ends. The CDR3 DNA follows: TGTGCCAGCACCAAGCATGCGGCAGATACGCAGTATTTT. This sequence encodes CASTKHAADTQYF.

This clonotype has ten or more counts. V usage is TRBV30 and J usage is TRBJ1-1, with 7 bases aligning to TRBD1. V lost 2 bases, J lost 5 bases, and 5 bases stayed unmatched. The CDR3 has 13 residues. From germline, CDR1 is GTSNPN and CDR2 SVGIG (reference sequence). CDR3 in DNA: TGTGCCTGGAGTATCAGGGGGGGGACTGAAGCTTTCTTT. It translates to CAWSIRGGTEAFF.

This clonotype was found many times. V usage is TRBV28 and J usage is TRBJ1-2; D is unresolved. The germline V gene has CDR1 MDHEN and CDR2 SYDVKM. The V end lost 3 bases, the J end lost 6 bases, and 11 bases lay between the germline ends. This CDR3 region has 13 residues. CDR3 in amino acids: CASSFGISNGYTF. CDR3 nucleotides: TGTGCCAGCAGTTTTGGGATCTCAAATGGCTACACCTTC.

J is TRBJ2-1 and V is TRBV9; the D is unclear. Germline V lookup: CDR1 SGDLS, CDR2 YYNGEE. The germline V and J ends were trimmed by 0 bases and 8 bases, with 12 bases remaining between them. This CDR3 is built from 14 residues. The CDR3 region has the DNA TGTGCCAGCAGCGTAGCAGGCAGTGGGTATGAGCAGTTCTTC. Translated: CASSVAGSGYEQFF.

V is TRBV20-1 and J is TRBJ2-7; 12 positions agree with TRBD1. The CDR3 extends over 17 amino acids. The germline gives CDR1 DFQATT, CDR2 SNEGSKA (reference sequence). Trimming cost V 3 bases and J 4 bases; bases outside gene matches: 13. The CDR3 spells CSASRDRGPEVLYEQYF. The CDR3 DNA follows: TGCAGTGCTAGCCGGGACAGGGGGCCTGAGGTCCTTTACGAGCAGTACTTC.

About this clonotype: A much bigger clone sits one base away, suggesting this may be a read error. V usage is TRBV6-2 or TRBV6-3 and J usage is TRBJ2-7; D gene unclear. The CDR3 covers 13 residues. Trimming took off 7 bases at V and 2 bases at J, with 12 bases between the two ends. The V gene's germline CDR1 is MNHEY and CDR2 SVGEGT. The DNA for the CDR3 is TGTGCCAGCAATCAGGCTCCACCCTACGAGCAGTACTTC. The encoded protein is CASNQAPPYEQYF.

In its sample, this clonotype was seen many times. V and J are TRBV2 and TRBJ1-1; no definite D call. The germline V gene has CDR1 SNHLY and CDR2 FYNNEI. V lost 6 bases and J 3 bases, leaving 2 bases between the germline ends. There are 10 residues in the CDR3. The CDR3 DNA is TGTGCCAGCAGGGACACTGAAGCTTTCTTT. Its protein is CASRDTEAFF.

This clonotype has more than one count but fewer than ten. The genes are TRBV29-1 and TRBJ2-1, with 10 nucleotides matching TRBD2. The CDR3 sequence is 16 residues long. Germline V gene data show CDR1 as SQVTM and CDR2 as ANQGSEA. The J segment lost 0 bases and the V segment lost 6 bases, leaving 8 bases of the junction unmatched. The CDR3 DNA follows: TGCAGCGTGGGGGCCCCTAGCGGGAGCTCCTACAATGAGCAGTTCTTC. Residues: CSVGAPSGSSYNEQFF.

This clonotype showed up just a few times. This chain uses TRBV5-6 with TRBJ1-5, with no clear D. Trimming removed 4 bases at V and 4 bases at J, with 15 bases between. The CDR3 covers 15 residues. The germline CDR1 and CDR2 sequences are SGHDT and YYEEEE. DNA of the CDR3: TGTGCCAGCAGCAGGAGAACAAGTACGAATCAGCCCCAGCATTTT. It encodes CASSRRTSTNQPQHF.

In this sample, this clonotype turned up many times. The chain carries TRBV24-1 and TRBJ2-1; 7 positions agree with TRBD1. CDR1 and CDR2 from the germline V gene are KGHDR and SFDVKD. Trimming cost V 3 bases and J 0 bases; bases outside gene matches: 4. The CDR3 is 16 amino acids. The CDR3, as DNA: TGTGCCACCAGTGATAGGACAGGCGCCTCCTACAATGAGCAGTTCTTC. This sequence encodes CATSDRTGASYNEQFF.

This clonotype was seen ten or more times. The gene calls are TRBV9 and TRBJ2-1; TRBD2 aligns across 8 bases. This CDR3 comprises 18 residues. V dropped 3 bases and J dropped 4; count of bases not matched to a gene: 15. Germline V CDR1 and CDR2: SGDLS, YYNGEE. The CDR3 is CASSAQDPAGVEYNEQFF. The CDR3 DNA reads as TGTGCCAGCAGCGCCCAGGACCCAGCGGGAGTCGAATACAATGAGCAGTTCTTC.

As for this clonotype: One end of the junction is discordant with germline, which a read error may explain. V usage is TRBV30 and J usage is TRBJ1-1, with no clear D. Germline loops: CDR1 GTSNPN, CDR2 SVGIG (reference sequence). CDR3 length: 13 amino acids. DNA of the CDR3: TGTGCCTGGAGGTTACTTCAGAACCCTGAAGCTTTCTTT. Protein product: CAWRLLQNPEAFF.

This clonotype was detected only a few times. The chain links TRBV20-1 to TRBJ2-3, with 7 positions matching TRBD2. Germline V gene lookup returns CDR1 DFQATT and CDR2 SNEGSKA (reference sequence). The CDR3 spans 13 residues. J was trimmed by 7 bases and V by 7 bases; bases with no gene match: 11. The CDR3 loop is CSVSPGGGNTQYF. DNA of the CDR3: TGCAGTGTTTCCCCGGGGGGAGGCAATACGCAGTATTTT.

This clonotype was detected many times. The genes are TRBV7-6 and TRBJ2-3; D may be TRBD1 (5 bases). CDR3 length: 12 residues. CDR1 is SGHVS and CDR2 is FNYEAQ in the germline V gene. Trimming shortened V by 1 base and J by 6 bases, and 5 bases separated the two germline ends. The CDR3 reads CASSLEGDTQYF. For the CDR3, the DNA is TGTGCCAGCAGCTTAGAGGGGGATACGCAGTATTTT.

Ten or more counts support this clonotype. The gene calls are TRBV27 and TRBJ2-7; tentatively, D is TRBD1 or TRBD2 (5 bases each). Trimming pared 8 bases from V and 6 bases from J, leaving 17 bases between. Germline CDR1 reads MNHEY; CDR2 reads SMNVEV (reference sequence). This CDR3 comprises 13 residues. CDR3 protein: CASCYGAGGEQYF. The CDR3 coding sequence is TGTGCCAGCTGTTATGGGGCTGGGGGCGAGCAGTACTTC.

This clonotype was observed many times. The chain employs TRBV3-1 and TRBJ2-1; 9 bases are shared with TRBD1. J was trimmed by 3 bases and V by 0 bases; bases with no gene match: 9. The CDR3 runs 18 residues. Germline CDR1 LGHDT, CDR2 YNNKEL (reference sequence). The CDR3 sequence is CASSQDIRQGGLYNEQFF. The CDR3 DNA reads TGTGCCAGCAGCCAAGATATTAGACAGGGGGGCCTCTACAATGAGCAGTTCTTC.

This clonotype turned up a few times. The rearrangement joins TRBV11-2 to TRBJ1-1; tentatively, D is TRBD1 (6 bases). The V gene lost 0 bases and the J gene lost 0 bases, with 8 bases spanning the gap. CDR3 size: 15 residues. Germline values: CDR1 SGHAT, CDR2 FQNNGV. CDR3 loop: CASSLEGQMNTEAFF. As DNA, the CDR3 is TGTGCCAGCAGCTTAGAGGGACAAATGAACACTGAAGCTTTCTTT. Full variable domain (remainder filled in from reference TRBV11-2 and TRBJ1-1): EAGVAQSPRYKIIEKRQSVAFWCNPISGHATLYWYQQILGQGPKLLIQFQNNGVVDDSQLPKDRFSAERLKGVDSTLKIQPAKLEDSAVYLCASSLEGQMNTEAFFGQGTRLTVV.

In this sample, this clonotype turned up many times. The chain uses TRBV11-2 and TRBJ1-1; 7 bases match TRBD1. V was clipped by 3 bases and J by 1 base; unmatched bases: 2. The CDR3 contains 14 residues. The V gene's germline CDR1 is SGHAT and CDR2 FQNNGV. The CDR3 reads CASSFGTENTEAFF. CDR3 bases: TGTGCCAGCAGCTTCGGGACAGAGAACACTGAAGCTTTCTTT.

In this sample, this clonotype turned up many times. The rearrangement joins TRBV29-1 to TRBJ2-4, with 7 nucleotides matching TRBD1. CDR1 and CDR2 from the germline V gene are SQVTM and ANQGSEA. The CDR3 covers 16 residues. Unmatched junction bases numbered 6, after V lost 1 base and J lost 0 bases. As DNA, the CDR3 is TGCAGCGTTGAAGGGGACAGAGATTCAGCCAAAAACATTCAGTACTTC. This gives the protein CSVEGDRDSAKNIQYF.

The CDR3 DNA reads TGTGCCAGCAGCTTAGCGGTTGGGACAGGGGGCACAGATACGCAGTATTTT. It translates to CASSLAVGTGGTDTQYF. The J gene is TRBJ2-3, the V gene TRBV11-2; TRBD1 agrees at 10 bases. From germline, CDR1 is SGHAT and CDR2 FQNNGV. Trimming at V came to 1 base and at J to 1 base, leaving 5 bases not matched to a gene. The CDR3 runs to 17 residues.

This clonotype was detected a few times. The V gene is TRBV5-6, the J gene TRBJ1-1; the D is unclear. This CDR3 spans 13 amino acids. The germline gives CDR1 SGHDT, CDR2 YYEEEE. V was clipped by 0 bases and J by 8 bases, with 11 bases between them. CDR3: CASSLGTEGEAFF. Here the CDR3 DNA reads TGTGCCAGCAGCTTGGGTACCGAGGGAGAAGCTTTCTTT.

This clonotype was detected many times. The chain couples TRBV12-3 or TRBV12-4 to TRBJ2-2; 9 bases align to TRBD1. The CDR3 consists of 18 residues. The V segment lost 3 bases and the J segment 0 bases; nucleotides outside the gene matches: 8. CDR3 DNA sequence: TGTGCCAGCAGTTTCGGGACAGGGACATTTTCGAACACCGGGGAGCTGTTTTTT. It encodes CASSFGTGTFSNTGELFF.

The rearrangement links TRBV12-3 or TRBV12-4 to TRBJ1-1; 7 bases agree with TRBD1. The CDR3 spans 11 residues. V gave up 6 bases and J gave up 10 bases; unmatched junction bases: 5. The CDR3 loop reads CASSPDRLAFF. Here the CDR3 DNA reads TGTGCCAGCAGCCCGGACAGGCTAGCTTTCTTT.

This clonotype was counted only a few times. The genes are TRBV7-8 and TRBJ1-2, with unresolved D. Germline CDR1 and CDR2: SGHVS and FQNEAQ. Trimming removed 5 bases from V and 0 bases from J, with 13 bases in between. The CDR3 totals 15 residues. CDR3 DNA: TGTGCCAGCAGCCCGGACGGAGGCGCTAACTATGGCTACACCTTC. Its translation: CASSPDGGANYGYTF.

This clonotype was counted ten times or more. The J gene is TRBJ1-2, the V gene TRBV7-8; no clear D. From germline, CDR1 is SGHVS and CDR2 FQNEAQ. CDR3 length equals 14 residues. V shed 0 bases and J shed 2 bases, with 7 bases lying between them. The CDR3 region is CASSLAHRNYGYTF. In nucleotides, the CDR3 is TGTGCCAGCAGCTTAGCGCACAGAAACTATGGCTACACCTTC.